A selection of T cell receptor beta chains follows, all from one sample in a study of molecular identifiers for immune sequencing clone quantification. TCRdb analysed the PCR reads with MiXCR anew, one entry per CDR3 protein. The sample has about 630,000 distinct CDR3 sequences; approximately 24% are singletons. Sequenced sample: naive CD8+ T cells from blood, with Jurkat cell RNA spiked in. The source of these receptors is a human donor in good health. Some libraries in this study had Jurkat cell RNA spiked in. Each CDR3 is given with its conserved first and last residue. The D gene is left open where the match is weak.

d_call: -; v_call: TRBV3-1; j_call: TRBJ2-3; cdr3_aa: CASSQDAGKGTDTQYF
d_call: -; v_call: TRBV27; j_call: TRBJ1-2; cdr3_aa: CASSSWESYGYTF
d_call: TRBD1; v_call: TRBV7-2; j_call: TRBJ2-1; cdr3_aa: CASSLAPGPGGFEQFF
d_call: TRBD1; v_call: TRBV19; j_call: TRBJ2-5; cdr3_aa: CASRPGGSQETQYF
d_call: TRBD2; v_call: TRBV19; j_call: TRBJ2-7; cdr3_aa: CASSFRRESTYEQYF
d_call: -; v_call: TRBV14; j_call: TRBJ1-2; cdr3_aa: CASSLVPGAPYGYTF
d_call: -; v_call: TRBV6-1; j_call: TRBJ2-7; cdr3_aa: CASREGRKQYF
d_call: TRBD1; v_call: TRBV2; j_call: TRBJ2-7; cdr3_aa: CASSTTGTGRDEQYF
d_call: -; v_call: TRBV4-1; j_call: TRBJ1-1; cdr3_aa: CASSQDGYTEAFF
d_call: -; v_call: TRBV29-1; j_call: TRBJ2-7; cdr3_aa: CSVAMGGGYEQYF
d_call: -; v_call: TRBV3-1; j_call: TRBJ2-6; cdr3_aa: CASSQDWGSGANVLTF
d_call: TRBD1; v_call: TRBV13; j_call: TRBJ2-3; cdr3_aa: CASSPTITGGPDTQYF
d_call: -; v_call: TRBV27; j_call: TRBJ1-4; cdr3_aa: CATGEAAHNEKLFF
d_call: -; v_call: TRBV11-2; j_call: TRBJ2-1; cdr3_aa: CASSSRGSPYNEQFF
d_call: TRBD1; v_call: TRBV10-3; j_call: TRBJ1-2; cdr3_aa: CAISESRGQENYGYTF
d_call: TRBD2; v_call: TRBV6-5; j_call: TRBJ2-7; cdr3_aa: CASSTSGYEQYF
d_call: -; v_call: TRBV5-1; j_call: TRBJ2-5; cdr3_aa: CASSLGTASGGTQYF
d_call: TRBD2; v_call: TRBV28; j_call: TRBJ2-3; cdr3_aa: CASSFRLAGDTQYF
d_call: -; v_call: TRBV27; j_call: TRBJ1-4; cdr3_aa: CASSFAQVLGTNEKLFF
d_call: -; v_call: TRBV12-3/TRBV12-4; j_call: TRBJ2-2; cdr3_aa: CASKDLAGFTGELFF
d_call: -; v_call: TRBV7-9; j_call: TRBJ2-1; cdr3_aa: CASSLWSSGGQFF
d_call: -; v_call: TRBV11-2; j_call: TRBJ1-2; cdr3_aa: CASSFQPDGNYGYTF
d_call: -; v_call: TRBV29-1; j_call: TRBJ1-2; cdr3_aa: CSVEDRGFYGYTF
d_call: -; v_call: TRBV20-1; j_call: TRBJ1-2; cdr3_aa: CIASGMRTSTNYGYTF
d_call: -; v_call: TRBV4-3; j_call: TRBJ2-5; cdr3_aa: CASSPTWGSKETQYF
d_call: TRBD2; v_call: TRBV6-2/TRBV6-3; j_call: TRBJ2-5; cdr3_aa: CASSSPGLAVQETQYF
d_call: TRBD2; v_call: TRBV6-5; j_call: TRBJ2-1; cdr3_aa: CASNGGRRDNEQFF
d_call: -; v_call: TRBV5-1; j_call: TRBJ2-5; cdr3_aa: CASRFVGGGQGTQYF
d_call: -; v_call: TRBV29-1; j_call: TRBJ1-4; cdr3_aa: CSVMRQSNEKLFF
d_call: -; v_call: TRBV11-3; j_call: TRBJ1-2; cdr3_aa: CAGRAGELRARQEYIYGYTF
d_call: TRBD2; v_call: TRBV28; j_call: TRBJ2-1; cdr3_aa: CASSYSGRAGNEQFF
d_call: TRBD2; v_call: TRBV7-3; j_call: TRBJ2-1; cdr3_aa: CASSFQREGYNEQFF
d_call: TRBD2; v_call: TRBV4-2; j_call: TRBJ2-7; cdr3_aa: CASSPTGRGAYKQYF
d_call: TRBD2; v_call: TRBV5-6; j_call: TRBJ2-3; cdr3_aa: CASSLAGGRDTQYF
d_call: TRBD1; v_call: TRBV19; j_call: TRBJ1-4; cdr3_aa: CASSIGGQSNEKLFF
d_call: -; v_call: TRBV7-9; j_call: TRBJ1-2; cdr3_aa: CASSGGLANYGYTF
d_call: TRBD1; v_call: TRBV5-1; j_call: TRBJ1-1; cdr3_aa: CASSSQQGADTEAFF
d_call: TRBD1; v_call: TRBV20-1; j_call: TRBJ2-5; cdr3_aa: CSARETATGSKETQYF